These 26 T cell receptor beta chains share one sample of origin, sequenced in a study of beta chain features in type 1 diabetes. No antigen has been assigned to these receptors. Expressed TCRB transcripts were sequenced because the isolated RNA had all been reverse transcribed beforehand. The method was immunoSEQ multiplex PCR; TCRdb's version includes in-frame clones alone and lacks a portion of them. The table shows 150,000 to 200,000 clones, with 63% occurring only once. Study-wide results and limits: Shortening that was moderate but significant affected the TCRB CDR3s of Type 1 diabetes patients in all four CD4+ subsets.

The sequenced material came from naive CD4+ T cells from blood. Source of these receptors: a young man with type 1 diabetes.

The chain links TRBV29-1 to TRBJ2-3; either TRBD1 or TRBD2 may fit D (5 bases each). The CDR3 has 12 residues. V was trimmed by 7 bases and J by 6 bases, leaving 14 bases between them. CDR1 and CDR2 (germline): SQVTM, ANQGSEA. This CDR3 reads CSARDPGDTQYF. DNA for the CDR3: TGCAGCGCTCGGGACCCAGGGGATACGCAGTATTTT.

In the case of this clone: One end of the junction does not line up with germline, which may come from a read error. The J gene is TRBJ2-7, the V gene TRBV18, with TRBD1 identical over 7 bases. This CDR3 comprises 13 residues. Germline V lookup: CDR1 KGHSH, CDR2 LQKENI. The CDR3 DNA is TGTGCCAGCTCCCCGGAACAGGGGCGCGAGCAGCACTTC. Protein: CASSPEQGREQHF.

The chain carries TRBV30 and TRBJ1-6, with TRBD1 identical over 8 bases. V was clipped by 1 base and J by 10 bases; unmatched bases: 6. The CDR3 contains 14 residues. The germline gives CDR1 GTSNPN, CDR2 SVGIG (reference sequence). Here the CDR3 DNA reads TGTGCCTGGAGTGGGGGACAGGTAACCTCACCCCTCCACTTT. As protein: CAWSGGQVTSPLHF. Together with reference TRBV30 and TRBJ1-6, the CDR3 gives the full variable domain: SQTIHQWPATLVQPVGSPLSLECTVEGTSNPNLYWYRQAAGRGLQLLFYSVGIGQISSEVPQNLSASRPQDRQFILSSKKLLLSDSGFYLCAWSGGQVTSPLHFGNGTRLTVT.

The rearrangement joins TRBV7-2 to TRBJ1-2; D is undetermined. There are 15 residues in the CDR3. Germline V gives CDR1 SGHTA, CDR2 FQGNSA. V was trimmed by 3 bases and J by 7 bases, leaving 18 bases between them. CDR3 coding DNA: TGTGCCAGCAGCTTGGGGATTCTACCAAATGGTGGCTACACCTTC. Its protein is CASSLGILPNGGYTF.

This clone was detected a few times. The V and J genes are TRBV2 and TRBJ2-7; D gene ambiguous. In germline, CDR1 is SNHLY, CDR2 FYNNEI. V was pared by 2 bases and J by 5 bases, with 10 bases between. There are 13 residues in the CDR3. In nucleotides, the CDR3 is TGTGCCAGCAGTGAAATGGGCAAGGACGAGCAGTACTTC. Translated: CASSEMGKDEQYF. Supplemented by reference TRBV2 and TRBJ2-7, the full variable domain reads EPEVTQTPSHQVTQMGQEVILRCVPISNHLYFYWYRQILGQKVEFLVSFYNNEISEKSEIFDDQFSVERPDGSNFTLKIRSTKLEDSAMYFCASSEMGKDEQYFGPGTRLTVT.

In its sample, this clone was seen a few times. The V gene is TRBV18, the J gene TRBJ2-5; the D is unclear. V was trimmed by 2 bases and J by 2 bases, leaving 9 bases between them. The germline V gene encodes CDR1 KGHSH and CDR2 LQKENI. The CDR3 length is 14 residues. In DNA form, the CDR3 reads TGTGCCAGCTCACCAAACGGCCCACAAGAGACCCAGTACTTC. Translation gives CASSPNGPQETQYF.

This clone showed up just a few times. The chain carries TRBV30 and TRBJ1-1; no firm D call. Per germline, CDR1 GTSNPN and CDR2 SVGIG (reference sequence). V was pared by 0 bases and J by 2 bases, with 7 bases between. The CDR3 length is 13 residues. The CDR3 reads CAWSVLDNTEAFF. The CDR3 nucleotides read TGTGCCTGGAGTGTATTGGATAACACTGAAGCTTTCTTT.

This sequence joins TRBV29-1 and TRBJ2-3, with TRBD1 as a possible D gene (5 bases). Trimming cost V 0 bases and J 3 bases, with 13 bases left between them. Germline CDR1 is SQVTM and CDR2 is ANQGSEA. This CDR3 has 15 residues. The CDR3 DNA reads as TGCAGCGTTGAAGATAGGGGTACTCAAACAGATACGCAGTATTTT. Its translation is CSVEDRGTQTDTQYF.

V gene TRBV29-1 combines with J gene TRBJ2-7, with D perhaps TRBD1 or TRBD2 (5 bases each). The V gene's germline CDR1 is SQVTM and CDR2 ANQGSEA. CDR3 length equals 13 residues. Trimming left V 7 bases short and J 3 bases short, with 16 bases between. The CDR3 loop is CSASGTVDYEQYF. CDR3 bases: TGCAGCGCCTCCGGGACGGTTGACTACGAGCAGTACTTC.

The chain has TRBV29-1 and TRBJ2-5, with D hard to call. The CDR3 loop spans 13 amino acids. Trimming removed 2 bases at V and 7 bases at J, with 14 bases between. Germline loops: CDR1 SQVTM, CDR2 ANQGSEA. The CDR3 nucleotides read TGCAGCGTTGAACGGTCCTCATGGGGGACCCAGTACTTC. Translating gives CSVERSSWGTQYF.

This clone is a singleton in its sample. V gene TRBV2 combines with J gene TRBJ2-1; 9 bases line up with TRBD1. The CDR3 runs to 14 residues. CDR1 SNHLY and CDR2 FYNNEI come from the germline V gene. J lost 4 bases, V lost 4 bases, and 2 bases had no gene match. CDR3 bases: TGTGCCAGCAGTGGGACAGGGGAATACAATGAGCAGTTCTTC. Translated: CASSGTGEYNEQFF.

The rearrangement links TRBV7-9 to TRBJ2-7; D possibly matches TRBD1 or TRBD2 (5 bases each). CDR1 is SEHNR and CDR2 is FQNEAQ in the germline V gene (reference sequence). The length of the CDR3 is 14 residues. Between the trimmed V and J ends, which lost 5 bases and 2 bases, there was a span of 13 bases. The CDR3 protein is CASSAPGPPYEQYF. CDR3 in DNA: TGTGCCAGCAGCGCACCGGGGCCTCCCTACGAGCAGTACTTC.

The J gene is TRBJ2-1, the V gene TRBV7-2; D is undetermined. This CDR3 is 13 amino acids long. The V and J ends lost 6 bases and 9 bases respectively, with 15 bases between them. The V gene's germline CDR1 is SGHTA and CDR2 FQGNSA. The CDR3 DNA reads TGTGCCAGCAGTAACCCTGGGTGGGCTGAGCAGTTCTTC. Translating gives CASSNPGWAEQFF.

This clone was counted a single time. This chain connects TRBV7-9 to TRBJ2-2; D remains ambiguous. There are 15 residues in the CDR3. Germline CDR1 reads SEHNR; CDR2 reads FQNEAQ (reference sequence). V lost 1 base and J 3 bases, leaving 9 bases between the germline ends. The CDR3 is CASSLGREYTGELFF. CDR3 bases: TGTGCCAGCAGCTTAGGAAGAGAGTACACCGGGGAGCTGTTTTTT.

This clone was seen just once. This sequence joins TRBV7-2 and TRBJ2-3, with unresolved D. The CDR3 sequence is 13 residues long. The V gene's germline CDR1 is SGHTA and CDR2 FQGNSA. V was cut by 5 bases and J by 2 bases, with 8 bases left in between. As DNA, the CDR3 is TGTGCCAGCAGCCCAGGATACACAGATACGCAGTATTTT. This encodes CASSPGYTDTQYF.

The chain has TRBV20-1 and TRBJ2-5; D is uncertain. V was pared by 5 bases and J by 3 bases, with 7 bases between. This CDR3 comprises 11 residues. In germline, CDR1 is DFQATT, CDR2 SNEGSKA (reference sequence). The DNA for the CDR3 is TGCAGTGCTGAGATAGAAGAGACCCAGTACTTC. This translates into CSAEIEETQYF.

The V call is TRBV7-9, the J call TRBJ2-1; D may be TRBD1 (7 bases). The CDR3 is made up of 13 amino acids. CDR1 and CDR2 from the germline V gene are SEHNR and FQNEAQ (reference sequence). V was clipped by 7 bases and J by 8 bases, with 15 bases between them. The CDR3 sequence is CASKEGAVYEQFF. CDR3 nucleotides: TGTGCCAGCAAGGAGGGGGCGGTATATGAGCAGTTCTTC.

This chain uses TRBV25-1 with TRBJ1-5, with D unresolved. Per the germline V gene, CDR1 is MGHDK and CDR2 is SYGVNS. The CDR3 spans 14 residues. V lost 3 bases to trimming and J lost 4 bases, with 10 bases between them. In DNA form, the CDR3 reads TGTGCCAGCAGTGACACGGTAGGTAATCAGCCCCAGCATTTT. Translated, it gives CASSDTVGNQPQHF. Complete variable domain (other parts from reference TRBV25-1 and TRBJ1-5): EADIYQTPRYLVIGTGKKITLECSQTMGHDKMYWYQQDPGMELHLIHYSYGVNSTEKGDLSSESTVSRIRTEHFPLTLESARPSHTSQYLCASSDTVGNQPQHFGDGTRLSIL.

In this sample, this clone turned up a few times. This chain connects TRBV29-1 to TRBJ2-7; 7 nucleotides line up with TRBD2. The CDR3 sequence is 12 residues long. J was trimmed by 5 bases and V by 2 bases; bases with no gene match: 3. The germline gives CDR1 SQVTM, CDR2 ANQGSEA. The CDR3 spells CSVERTRDEQYF. The CDR3, as DNA: TGCAGCGTTGAACGGACTAGAGACGAGCAGTACTTC.

Here the CDR3 DNA reads TGTGCCAGCAGACCTGAGGGGAGAAGGGTAACAGAGACCCAGTACTTC. It is translated as CASRPEGRRVTETQYF. The rearrangement uses TRBV7-9 and TRBJ2-5; D may be TRBD1 or TRBD2 (5 bases each). Germline lookup yields CDR1 SEHNR and CDR2 FQNEAQ (reference sequence). This CDR3 is built from 16 residues. The V gene lost 6 bases and the J gene lost 4 bases, with 21 bases spanning the gap. Looking up the rest from reference TRBV7-9 and TRBJ2-5 gives the full variable domain: DTGVSQNPRHKITKRGQNVTFRCDPISEHNRLYWYRQTLGQGPEFLTYFQNEAQLEKSRLLSDRFSAERPKGSFSTLEIQRTEQGDSAMYLCASRPEGRRVTETQYFGPGTRLLVL.

The V gene is TRBV29-1, the J gene TRBJ1-2; no definite D call. The CDR3 consists of 14 residues. With 5 bases removed from V and 4 bases from J, the gap between germline ends came to 17 bases. Per germline, CDR1 SQVTM and CDR2 ANQGSEA. The CDR3 sequence: CSVRSGSTSYGYTF. As DNA, the CDR3 is TGCAGCGTTCGATCCGGGTCTACTTCCTATGGCTACACCTTC.

V gene TRBV9 combines with J gene TRBJ2-7, with D unclear. V lost 3 bases, J lost 4 bases, and 17 bases lay in between. The germline gives CDR1 SGDLS, CDR2 YYNGEE. CDR3 length: 15 amino acids. CDR3 region: CASSAQTDPGYEQYF. The CDR3, as DNA: TGTGCCAGCAGCGCCCAGACCGATCCCGGGTACGAGCAGTACTTC.

The chain is built from TRBV20-1 and TRBJ2-1; D uncertain. Germline V lookup: CDR1 DFQATT, CDR2 SNEGSKA (reference sequence). CDR3 length: 11 amino acids. V lost 3 bases to trimming and J lost 7 bases, with 7 bases between them. As DNA, the CDR3 is TGCAGTGCTAGTGATGCGAATGAGCAGTTCTTC. This translates into CSASDANEQFF.

This chain links TRBV5-5 with TRBJ2-3, with D hard to call. Per the germline V gene, CDR1 is SGHKS and CDR2 is YYEKEE (reference sequence). The V end was cut by 0 bases, the J end by 2 bases, with 10 bases between. This CDR3 region has 15 residues. The CDR3 nucleotides are TGTGCCAGCAGCTTGGAGGGCAAATCCACAGATACGCAGTATTTT. The encoded protein is CASSLEGKSTDTQYF.

The chain is built from TRBV12-5 and TRBJ2-1; D ambiguous. Trimming removed 6 bases at V and 6 bases at J, with 9 bases between. The CDR3 length is 12 residues. Germline V lookup: CDR1 LGHNT, CDR2 FRNRAP. CDR3 sequence: CASGDPANEQFF. In nucleotides, the CDR3 is TGTGCTAGTGGCGACCCTGCCAATGAGCAGTTCTTC.

This sequence joins TRBV30 and TRBJ2-7; 10 positions match TRBD1. This CDR3 region has 15 residues. Trimming took 4 bases from V and 2 from J; bases not matched to a gene: 8. Germline-derived CDR1 and CDR2 are GTSNPN and SVGIG (reference sequence). CDR3 residues: CAWNSGTGDPYEQYF. The CDR3 DNA is TGTGCCTGGAATTCCGGGACAGGGGACCCCTACGAGCAGTACTTC.